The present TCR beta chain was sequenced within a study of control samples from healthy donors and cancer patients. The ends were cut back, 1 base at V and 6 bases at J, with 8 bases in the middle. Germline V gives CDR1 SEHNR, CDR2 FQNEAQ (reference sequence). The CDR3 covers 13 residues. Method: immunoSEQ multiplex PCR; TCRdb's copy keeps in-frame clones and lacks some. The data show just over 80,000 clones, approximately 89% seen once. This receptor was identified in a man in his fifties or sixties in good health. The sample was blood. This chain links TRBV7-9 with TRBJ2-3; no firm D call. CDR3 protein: CASSLGPKDTQYF. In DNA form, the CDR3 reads TGTGCCAGCAGCTTAGGTCCGAAGGATACGCAGTATTTT.